One sample yielded the 10 T cell receptor beta chains listed below, sequenced in a study of identical twins. One entry per CDR3 protein results from TCRdb running MiXCR on the 5' RACE reads. The repertoire has some 690,000 distinct CDR3 sequences, 21% of them found once; the top ten carry 4% to 4.5%. The same specimen was also included in a second study, on T cells expressing NK-cell markers.

The sequencing input was PBMCs. These receptors originate from a woman aged 18-30 years in good health.

This clonotype has a handful of counts. This chain connects TRBV9 to TRBJ1-2; weak D call: TRBD1 (6 bases). The CDR3 has 16 residues. V shed 3 bases and J shed 8 bases, with 23 bases lying between them. The germline V gene encodes CDR1 SGDLS and CDR2 YYNGEE. DNA of the CDR3: TGTGCCAGCAGCGCGTCCCCTCAGGACAGTATTGGAGGCTACACCTTC. Translating gives CASSASPQDSIGGYTF.

The gene calls are TRBV5-1 and TRBJ2-3; D may correspond to TRBD1 or TRBD2 (5 bases each). Germline values: CDR1 SGHRS, CDR2 YFSETQ. Trimming stripped 3 bases from V and 2 bases from J, with 13 bases between. CDR3 length: 15 residues. The CDR3 sequence: CASSWTGHLTDTQYF. DNA of the CDR3: TGCGCCAGCAGCTGGACGGGGCACCTCACAGATACGCAGTATTTT.

This clonotype came up many times. CDR3 amino acids: CASSNTGQLETQYF. CDR3 nucleotides: TGTGCCAGCAGTAATACGGGCCAGTTGGAGACCCAGTACTTC. V is TRBV12-3 or TRBV12-4 and J is TRBJ2-5; the D is unclear. V was trimmed by 5 bases and J by 5 bases, leaving 15 bases between them. CDR3 length: 14 amino acids.

The chain uses TRBV27 and TRBJ2-5, with 13 bases identical to TRBD2. In germline, CDR1 is MNHEY, CDR2 SMNVEV (reference sequence). J gave up 5 bases and V 5 bases, and 8 bases lay outside the gene matches. The CDR3 loop spans 16 amino acids. The CDR3 loop is CASSPRTSGSGETQYF. In DNA, the CDR3 is TGTGCCAGCAGTCCACGGACTAGCGGGAGCGGGGAGACCCAGTACTTC.

This clonotype has ten or more counts. CDR3 nucleotide sequence: TGTGCCAGCACCCGAGGGGCGGGACAGGGAGGGGCTGAAGCTTTCTTT. This gives the protein CASTRGAGQGGAEAFF. This chain uses TRBV12-3 or TRBV12-4 with TRBJ1-1, with TRBD1 matching over 9 bases. This CDR3 is built from 16 residues. The V and J ends lost 7 bases and 6 bases, in that order; junction bases with no gene match: 15.

The chain is built from TRBV12-3 or TRBV12-4 and TRBJ2-3, with D possibly TRBD2 on 6 matching bases. V lost 8 bases, J lost 1 base, and 16 bases lay in between. The CDR3 has 15 residues. CDR3 loop: CASVSWGEGTDTQYF. In DNA, the CDR3 is TGTGCCAGCGTGTCGTGGGGGGAGGGCACAGATACGCAGTATTTT.

V and J are TRBV11-2 and TRBJ2-2; D possibly corresponds to TRBD2 (6 bases). The CDR3 runs to 18 residues. Germline values: CDR1 SGHAT, CDR2 FQNNGV. V was pared by 3 bases and J by 4 bases, with 21 bases between. The CDR3 nucleotides read TGTGCCAGCAGCTTCCACAAGCTGGGAGGACGGGGCACCGGGGAGCTGTTTTTT. Its translation: CASSFHKLGGRGTGELFF.

This clonotype was detected ten times or more. The chain employs TRBV11-2 and TRBJ2-7; D might be TRBD2 (6 bases). The germline V and J ends were trimmed by 3 bases and 0 bases, with 9 bases remaining between them. This CDR3 is 14 amino acids long. Germline CDR1 reads SGHAT; CDR2 reads FQNNGV. CDR3 in amino acids: CASSFGGDSYEQYF. As DNA, the CDR3 is TGTGCCAGCAGCTTCGGGGGAGACTCCTACGAGCAGTACTTC.

This rearrangement joins TRBV20-1 to TRBJ2-7; D might be TRBD1 or TRBD2, each matching 5 bases. There are 12 residues in the CDR3. Looked up from germline, CDR1 is DFQATT and CDR2 is SNEGSKA (reference sequence). Trimming pared 5 bases from V and 2 bases from J, leaving 10 bases between. DNA of the CDR3: TGCAGTGCTCCGAGGGGCGCCTACGAGCAGTACTTC. Amino acid sequence: CSAPRGAYEQYF.

The chain carries TRBV20-1 and TRBJ2-1, with TRBD2 identical over 16 bases. Losses at the gene ends were 5 bases for V and 8 bases for J; bases not matched to a gene: 6. Germline V gene lookup returns CDR1 DFQATT and CDR2 SNEGSKA (reference sequence). CDR3 length equals 15 residues. CDR3 residues: CSADYGTSGGDEQFF. The CDR3 nucleotides read TGCAGTGCTGACTACGGGACTAGCGGGGGGGATGAGCAGTTCTTC.